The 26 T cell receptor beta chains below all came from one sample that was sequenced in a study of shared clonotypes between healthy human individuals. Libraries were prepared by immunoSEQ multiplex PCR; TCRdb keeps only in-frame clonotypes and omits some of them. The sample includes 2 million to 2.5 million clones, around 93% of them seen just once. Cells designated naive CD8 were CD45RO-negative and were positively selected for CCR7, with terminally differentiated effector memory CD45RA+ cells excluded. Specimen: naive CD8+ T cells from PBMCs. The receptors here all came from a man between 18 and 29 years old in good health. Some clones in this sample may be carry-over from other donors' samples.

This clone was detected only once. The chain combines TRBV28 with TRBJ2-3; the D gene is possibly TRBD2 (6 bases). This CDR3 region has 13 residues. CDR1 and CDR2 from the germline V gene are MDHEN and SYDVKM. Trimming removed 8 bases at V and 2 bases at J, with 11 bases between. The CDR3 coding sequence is TGTGCCAGCGGGTCGGGGGTCACAGATACGCAGTATTTT. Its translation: CASGSGVTDTQYF.

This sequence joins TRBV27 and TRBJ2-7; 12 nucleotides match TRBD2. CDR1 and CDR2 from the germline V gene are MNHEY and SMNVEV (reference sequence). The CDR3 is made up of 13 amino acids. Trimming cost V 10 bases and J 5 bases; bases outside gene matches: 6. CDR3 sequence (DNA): TGTGCCACCTCCCTAGCGGGAGGGGACGAGCAGTACTTC. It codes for CATSLAGGDEQYF.

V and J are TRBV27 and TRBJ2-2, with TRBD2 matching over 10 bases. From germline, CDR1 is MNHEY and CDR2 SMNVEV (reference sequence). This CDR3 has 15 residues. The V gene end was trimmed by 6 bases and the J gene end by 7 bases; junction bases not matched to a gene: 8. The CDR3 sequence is CASRLAGVPGGELFF. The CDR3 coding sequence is TGTGCCAGCAGGCTAGCGGGAGTACCGGGCGGGGAGCTGTTTTTT.

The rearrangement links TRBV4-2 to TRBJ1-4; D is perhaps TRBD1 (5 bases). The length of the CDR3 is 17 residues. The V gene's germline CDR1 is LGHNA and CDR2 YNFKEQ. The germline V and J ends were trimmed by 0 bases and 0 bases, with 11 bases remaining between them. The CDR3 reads CASSQDGTETTNEKLFF. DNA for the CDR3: TGTGCCAGCAGCCAAGATGGGACTGAAACAACTAATGAAAAACTGTTTTTT.

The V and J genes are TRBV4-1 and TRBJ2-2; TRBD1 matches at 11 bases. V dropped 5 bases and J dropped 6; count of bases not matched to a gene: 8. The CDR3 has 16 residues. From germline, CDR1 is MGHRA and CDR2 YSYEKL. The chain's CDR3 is CASSTRTGGSPGELFF. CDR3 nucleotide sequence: TGCGCCAGCAGCACCCGGACAGGGGGCTCCCCCGGGGAGCTGTTTTTT.

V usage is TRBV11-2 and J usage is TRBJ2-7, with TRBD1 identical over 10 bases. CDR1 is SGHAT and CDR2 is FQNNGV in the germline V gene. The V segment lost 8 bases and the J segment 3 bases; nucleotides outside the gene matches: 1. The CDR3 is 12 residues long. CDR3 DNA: TGTGCCAGCGGACAGGGGGTCTACGAGCAGTACTTC. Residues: CASGQGVYEQYF.

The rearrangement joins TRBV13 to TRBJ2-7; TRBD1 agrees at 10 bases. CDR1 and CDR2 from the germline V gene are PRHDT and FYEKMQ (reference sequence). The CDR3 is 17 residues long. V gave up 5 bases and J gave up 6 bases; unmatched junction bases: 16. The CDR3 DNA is TGTGCCAGCAGCCCCCGGACAGGGGGGTATCCGAGTCCCGAGCAGTACTTC. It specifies CASSPRTGGYPSPEQYF.

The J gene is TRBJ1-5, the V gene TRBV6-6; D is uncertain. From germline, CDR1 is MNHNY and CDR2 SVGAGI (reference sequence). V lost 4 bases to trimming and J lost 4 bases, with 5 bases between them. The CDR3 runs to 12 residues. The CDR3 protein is CASSWENQPQHF. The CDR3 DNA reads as TGTGCCAGCAGTTGGGAGAATCAGCCCCAGCATTTT.

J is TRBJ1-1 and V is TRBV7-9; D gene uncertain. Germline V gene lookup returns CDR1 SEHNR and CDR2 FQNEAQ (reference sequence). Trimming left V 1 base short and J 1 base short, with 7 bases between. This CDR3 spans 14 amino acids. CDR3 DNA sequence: TGTGCCAGCAGCTTAGGGGCGGCGAACACTGAAGCTTTCTTT. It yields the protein CASSLGAANTEAFF.

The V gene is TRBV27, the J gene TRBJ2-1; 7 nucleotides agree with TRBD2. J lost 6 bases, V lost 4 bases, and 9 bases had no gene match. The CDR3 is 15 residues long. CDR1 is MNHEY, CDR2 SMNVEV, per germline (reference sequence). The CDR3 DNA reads TGTGCCAGCAGTTGGGAGGGAGCCCCTTTCAATGAGCAGTTCTTC. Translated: CASSWEGAPFNEQFF.

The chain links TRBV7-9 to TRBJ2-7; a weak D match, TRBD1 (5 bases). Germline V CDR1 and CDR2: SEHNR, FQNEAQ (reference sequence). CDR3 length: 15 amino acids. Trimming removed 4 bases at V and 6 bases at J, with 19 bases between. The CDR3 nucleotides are TGTGCCAGCAGCTCCCCCGAAGGGGTTGGGATCGAGCAGTACTTC. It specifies CASSSPEGVGIEQYF. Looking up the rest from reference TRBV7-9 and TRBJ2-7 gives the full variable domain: DTGVSQNPRHKITKRGQNVTFRCDPISEHNRLYWYRQTLGQGPEFLTYFQNEAQLEKSRLLSDRFSAERPKGSFSTLEIQRTEQGDSAMYLCASSSPEGVGIEQYFGPGTRLTVT.

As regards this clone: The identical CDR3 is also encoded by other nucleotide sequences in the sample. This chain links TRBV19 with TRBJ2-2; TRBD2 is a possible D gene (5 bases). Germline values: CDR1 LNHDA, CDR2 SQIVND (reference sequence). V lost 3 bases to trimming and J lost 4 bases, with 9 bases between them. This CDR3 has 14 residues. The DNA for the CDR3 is TGTGCCAGTAGTATTGGCGGGTCCACCGGGGAGCTGTTTTTT. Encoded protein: CASSIGGSTGELFF.

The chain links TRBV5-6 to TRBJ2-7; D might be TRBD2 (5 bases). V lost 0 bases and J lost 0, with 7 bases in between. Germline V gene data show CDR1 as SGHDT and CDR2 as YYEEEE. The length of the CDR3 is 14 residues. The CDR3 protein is CASSLGRDSYEQYF. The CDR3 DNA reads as TGTGCCAGCAGCTTGGGACGGGACTCCTACGAGCAGTACTTC.

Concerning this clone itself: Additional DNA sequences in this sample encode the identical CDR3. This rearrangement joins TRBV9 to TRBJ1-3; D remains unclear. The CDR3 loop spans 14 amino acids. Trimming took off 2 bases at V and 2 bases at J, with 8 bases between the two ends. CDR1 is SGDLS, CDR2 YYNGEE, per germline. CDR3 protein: CASSVTGAGNTIYF. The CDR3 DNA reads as TGTGCCAGCAGCGTGACCGGGGCTGGAAACACCATATATTTT.

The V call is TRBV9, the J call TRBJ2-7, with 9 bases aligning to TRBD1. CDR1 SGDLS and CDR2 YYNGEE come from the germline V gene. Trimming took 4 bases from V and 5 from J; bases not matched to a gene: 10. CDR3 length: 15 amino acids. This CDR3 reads CASSPLVQGANEQYF. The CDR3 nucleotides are TGTGCCAGCAGCCCCCTTGTACAGGGGGCTAACGAGCAGTACTTC.

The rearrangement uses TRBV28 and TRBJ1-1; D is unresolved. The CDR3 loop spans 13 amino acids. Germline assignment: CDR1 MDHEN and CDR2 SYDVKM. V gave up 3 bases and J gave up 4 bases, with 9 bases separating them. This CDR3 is CASSFLIGTEAFF. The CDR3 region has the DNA TGTGCCAGCAGTTTCCTGATAGGCACTGAAGCTTTCTTT.

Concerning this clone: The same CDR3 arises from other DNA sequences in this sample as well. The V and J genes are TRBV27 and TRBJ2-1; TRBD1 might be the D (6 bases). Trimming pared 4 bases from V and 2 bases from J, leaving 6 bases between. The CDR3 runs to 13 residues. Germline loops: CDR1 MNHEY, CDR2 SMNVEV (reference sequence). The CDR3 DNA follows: TGTGCCAGCAGTTCAGGGGCCTACAATGAGCAGTTCTTC. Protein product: CASSSGAYNEQFF.

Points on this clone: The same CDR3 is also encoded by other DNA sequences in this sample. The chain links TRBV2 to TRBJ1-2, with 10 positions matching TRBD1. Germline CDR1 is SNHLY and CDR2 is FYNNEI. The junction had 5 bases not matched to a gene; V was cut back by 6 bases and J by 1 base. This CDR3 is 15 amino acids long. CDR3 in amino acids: CASSVDRGINYGYTF. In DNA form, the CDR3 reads TGTGCCAGCAGCGTGGACAGGGGGATTAACTATGGCTACACCTTC.

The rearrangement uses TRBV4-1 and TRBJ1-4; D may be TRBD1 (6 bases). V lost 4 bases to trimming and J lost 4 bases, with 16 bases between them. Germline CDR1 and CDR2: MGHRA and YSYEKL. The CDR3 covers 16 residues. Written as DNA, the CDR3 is TGCGCCAGCAGCCCCGTGCGGGACACCGATAATGAAAAACTGTTTTTT. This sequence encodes CASSPVRDTDNEKLFF.

CDR3 in amino acids: CASSLATAGPSFSYEQYF. CDR3 bases: TGTGCCAGCAGCTTAGCCACAGCGGGACCTAGCTTTTCCTACGAGCAGTACTTC. The genes are TRBV7-2 and TRBJ2-7; TRBD2 agrees at 7 bases. Germline trimming cut 0 bases from V and 1 base from J; bases unmatched to any gene: 12. Germline CDR1 reads SGHTA; CDR2 reads FQGNSA. This CDR3 is 18 amino acids long.

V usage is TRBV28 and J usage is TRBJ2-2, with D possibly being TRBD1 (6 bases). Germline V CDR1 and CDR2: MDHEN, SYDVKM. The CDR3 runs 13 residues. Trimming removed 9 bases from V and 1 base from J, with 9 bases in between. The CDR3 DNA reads TGTGCCAGACTGACAGGGAACACCGGGGAGCTGTTTTTT. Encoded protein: CARLTGNTGELFF.

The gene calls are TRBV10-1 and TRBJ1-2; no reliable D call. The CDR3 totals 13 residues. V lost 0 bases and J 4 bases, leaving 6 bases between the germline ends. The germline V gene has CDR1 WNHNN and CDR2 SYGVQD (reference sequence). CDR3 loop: CASSESTFYGYTF. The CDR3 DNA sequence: TGCGCCAGCAGTGAGTCGACCTTCTATGGCTACACCTTC.

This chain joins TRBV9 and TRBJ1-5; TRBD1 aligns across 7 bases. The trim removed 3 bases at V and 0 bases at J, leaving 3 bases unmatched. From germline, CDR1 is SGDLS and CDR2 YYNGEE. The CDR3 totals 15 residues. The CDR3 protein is CASSARDSSNQPQHF. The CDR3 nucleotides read TGTGCCAGCAGCGCACGGGACAGTAGCAATCAGCCCCAGCATTTT.

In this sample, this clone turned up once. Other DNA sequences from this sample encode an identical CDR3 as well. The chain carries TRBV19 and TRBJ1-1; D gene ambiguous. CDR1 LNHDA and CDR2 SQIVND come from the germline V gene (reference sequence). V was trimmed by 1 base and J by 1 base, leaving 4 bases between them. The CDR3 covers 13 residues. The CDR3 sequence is CASSIGKNTEAFF. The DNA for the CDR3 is TGTGCCAGTAGTATAGGAAAGAACACTGAAGCTTTCTTT.

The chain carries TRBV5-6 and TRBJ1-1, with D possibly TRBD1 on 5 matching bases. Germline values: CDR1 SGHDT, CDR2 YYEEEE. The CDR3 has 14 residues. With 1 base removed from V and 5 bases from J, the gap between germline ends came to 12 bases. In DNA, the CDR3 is TGTGCCAGCAGCTTGTTCCCAGGGAATACTGAAGCTTTCTTT. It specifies CASSLFPGNTEAFF. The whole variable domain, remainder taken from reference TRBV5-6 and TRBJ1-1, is DAGVTQSPTHLIKTRGQQVTLRCSPKSGHDTVSWYQQALGQGPQFIFQYYEEEERQRGNFPDRFSGHQFPNYSSELNVNALLLGDSALYLCASSLFPGNTEAFFGQGTRLTVV.

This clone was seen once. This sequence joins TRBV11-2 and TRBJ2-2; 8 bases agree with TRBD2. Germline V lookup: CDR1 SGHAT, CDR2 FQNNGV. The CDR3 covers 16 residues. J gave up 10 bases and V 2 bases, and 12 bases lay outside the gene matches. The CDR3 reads CASSLWGSSGAAELFF. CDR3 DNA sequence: TGTGCCAGCAGCTTATGGGGGAGTAGCGGGGCCGCGGAGCTGTTTTTT.